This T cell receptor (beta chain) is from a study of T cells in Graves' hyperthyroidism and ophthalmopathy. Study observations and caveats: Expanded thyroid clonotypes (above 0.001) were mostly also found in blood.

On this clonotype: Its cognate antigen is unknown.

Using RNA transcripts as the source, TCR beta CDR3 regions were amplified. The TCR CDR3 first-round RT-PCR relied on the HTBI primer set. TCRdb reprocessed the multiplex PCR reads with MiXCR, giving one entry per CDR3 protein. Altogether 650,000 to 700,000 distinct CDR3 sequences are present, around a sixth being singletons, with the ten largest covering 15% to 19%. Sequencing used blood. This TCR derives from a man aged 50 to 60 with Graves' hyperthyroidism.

CDR3 sequence (DNA): TGTGCCAGCAGTTCTCTCGGGCAGGGGGCGAATGAGCAGTTCTTC. Encoded protein: CASSSLGQGANEQFF. The V call is TRBV28, the J call TRBJ2-1; 8 bases agree with TRBD1. Trimming cost V 4 bases and J 7 bases; bases outside gene matches: 9. The length of the CDR3 is 15 residues. Per germline, CDR1 MDHEN and CDR2 SYDVKM.